A selection of T cell receptor beta chains follows, all from one sample in a study of neurological immune-mediated disorders. TCRdb re-analysed the 5' RACE reads in MiXCR, keeping a single row per CDR3 protein. The table includes 60,000 to 90,000 distinct CDR3 sequences, roughly a tenth detected once. The sequenced sample consisted of PBMCs. The receptor set was obtained from a man aged 30 to 45 in good health. The CDR3 runs from the conserved cysteine through the conserved F or W. D genes are given only for firm matches. Clone sizes are given selectively: once, few, many, or a class where the clone is expanded.

d_gene,abundance,v_gene,j_gene,CDR3nt,CDR3aa
TRBD1,many,TRBV20-1,TRBJ2-3,TGCAGTGCCCCTGGGGACAGGGGGCGGCTTAGCACAGATACGCAGTATTTT,CSAPGDRGRLSTDTQYF
TRBD2,many,TRBV5-1,TRBJ2-7,TGCGCCAGCAGTACTAGCGGGGGAATCTACGAGCAGTACTTC,CASSTSGGIYEQYF
NA,many,TRBV5-1,TRBJ1-4,TGCGCCAGCAGCTGGTCTCGAGGCAATGAAAAACTGTTTTTT,CASSWSRGNEKLFF
NA,many,TRBV3-1,TRBJ1-1,TGTGCCAGCAGCCAAGGCAGGGAAGCTTTCTTT,CASSQGREAFF
NA,many,TRBV15,TRBJ1-1,TGTGCCACCAGCAGAGATTTGGTTTATGGAGGGAACACTGAAGCTTTCTTT,CATSRDLVYGGNTEAFF
NA,many,TRBV15,TRBJ1-1,TGTGCCACCAGCAGAAGTGGTAGTGGTCGGACTGAAGCTTTCTTT,CATSRSGSGRTEAFF
NA,few,TRBV29-1,TRBJ1-3,TGCAGCGCTATAATAGCAGGCGGGAATGGAAACACCATATATTTT,CSAIIAGGNGNTIYF
NA,many,TRBV5-1,TRBJ1-5,TGCGCCAGCAGCTTGGCTGGGATTCACAATCAGCCCCAGCATTTT,CASSLAGIHNQPQHF
NA,many,TRBV28,TRBJ1-1,TGTGCCAGCAGACCCCCCGGGGGCAACACTGAAGCTTTCTTT,CASRPPGGNTEAFF
NA,many,TRBV10-3,TRBJ1-3,TGTGCCATCAGACGGGGGGGGACCTCTGGAAACACCATATATTTT,CAIRRGGTSGNTIYF
NA,many,TRBV10-3,TRBJ2-5,TGTGCCATCAGTGAATCAGGGGCAGAGACCCAGTACTTC,CAISESGAETQYF
TRBD1,many,TRBV7-2,TRBJ2-7,TGTGCCAGCAGCTTAGACAGGGGGCCTTCGTACGAGCAGTACTTC,CASSLDRGPSYEQYF
NA,many,TRBV7-9,TRBJ2-7,TGTGCCAGCAGGGGCCAACCGCCCGAGCAGTACTTC,CASRGQPPEQYF
TRBD1,many,TRBV29-1,TRBJ2-7,TGCAGCGTTTGGGCAGGGGGCTCCTACGAGCAGTACTTC,CSVWAGGSYEQYF
NA,many,TRBV29-1,TRBJ2-5,TGCAGCCTCGCGGGCAGGGAGAGGGAGACCCAGTACTTC,CSLAGRERETQYF
NA,many,TRBV20-1,TRBJ2-1,TGCAGTGCTAGATCTCAGCGGCTCTTCAATGAGCAGTTCTTC,CSARSQRLFNEQFF
NA,many,TRBV28,TRBJ2-7,TGTGCCAGCAGTTTGGGGGACCCTGCCGCCTACGAGCAGTACTTC,CASSLGDPAAYEQYF
NA,NA,TRBV5-1,TRBJ2-3,TGCGCCAGCAGCTTTAAATCTTCTTACGGGGTGACAGATACGCAGTATTTT,CASSFKSSYGVTDTQYF
TRBD2,few,TRBV9,TRBJ2-3,TGTGCCAGCAGCGTAGAGGCTAGCGGGTTATTTATAGATACGCAGTATTTT,CASSVEASGLFIDTQYF
NA,many,TRBV18,TRBJ1-1,TGTGCCAGCTCCCCACTTAACGGTGAAGCTTTCTTT,CASSPLNGEAFF
NA,many,TRBV7-9,TRBJ2-2,TGTGCCAGCGGTCTGAGGGGCGGGTCGGGCACCGGGGAGCTGTTTTTT,CASGLRGGSGTGELFF
NA,many,TRBV12-3/TRBV12-4,TRBJ2-7,TGTGCCAGCAGTCCCGTAAGTACGGTCTACGAGCAGTACTTC,CASSPVSTVYEQYF
NA,many,TRBV12-3/TRBV12-4,TRBJ1-1,TGTGCCAGCCGTCGACAGGAGAATAGTGAAGCTTTCTTT,CASRRQENSEAFF
TRBD2,many,TRBV10-3,TRBJ2-2,TGTGCCATCAGTGGAACTAGCGGGAGGGGCGGCGCCGGGGAGCTGTTTTTT,CAISGTSGRGGAGELFF
NA,many,TRBV11-2,TRBJ2-1,TGTGCCAGCAGCTTAATTACCGGGGGTTACAATGAGCAGTTCTTC,CASSLITGGYNEQFF
NA,many,TRBV5-1,TRBJ2-7,TGCGCCAGCAGCTCACAGAACTACGAGCAGTACTTC,CASSSQNYEQYF
NA,many,TRBV29-1,TRBJ2-2,TGCAGCGTTGGCGGCCGGAACACCGGGGAGCTGTTTTTT,CSVGGRNTGELFF
NA,many,TRBV29-1,TRBJ2-1,TGCAGCGTTGGCCAGGGTCTATACAATGAGCAGTTCTTC,CSVGQGLYNEQFF
NA,few,TRBV5-1,TRBJ2-2,TGCGCCAGCAGCCCCAGGACAGACATAAACACCGGGGAGCTGTTTTTT,CASSPRTDINTGELFF
TRBD2,many,TRBV5-1,TRBJ2-7,TGCGCCAGCTCCATGGCTAGCGGGAGATCGACGGCCTACGAGCAGTACTTC,CASSMASGRSTAYEQYF
NA,many,TRBV29-1,TRBJ2-7,TGCAGCGTTGTTCAGGGGAGCTCCTACGAGCAGTACTTC,CSVVQGSSYEQYF
NA,many,TRBV20-1,TRBJ2-1,TGCAGTGCTAGAGAGGGCGGTATGAGCTCCTACAATGAGCAGTTCTTC,CSAREGGMSSYNEQFF
TRBD1,many,TRBV5-1,TRBJ1-2,TGCGCCAGCAGCCCCCGGACAGGGGACACCTATGGCTACACCTTC,CASSPRTGDTYGYTF
NA,many,TRBV5-1,TRBJ2-7,TGCGCCAGCAGCTTGGAGCCTTACGAGCAGTACTTC,CASSLEPYEQYF
NA,many,TRBV14,TRBJ2-1,TGTGCCAGCAGCCAAAACGGGGCTCTCCGAAACATTAATGAGCAGTTCTTC,CASSQNGALRNINEQFF
NA,many,TRBV4-2,TRBJ1-2,TGTGCCAGCAGCGGTAGTGTAGGGCTCTATGGCTACACCTTC,CASSGSVGLYGYTF
NA,many,TRBV28,TRBJ2-7,TGTGCCAGCAGTTTCACGGGGGAGCTCGACGAGCAGTACTTC,CASSFTGELDEQYF
NA,many,TRBV7-2,TRBJ2-1,TGTGCCAGCAGCCCCGCCGGGACTCCTGTCGGGGAGCAGTTCTTC,CASSPAGTPVGEQFF
NA,many,TRBV28,TRBJ2-1,TGTGCCAGCAGTTCCTATGGGGGGGGCGGCCACTACAATGAGCAGTTCTTC,CASSSYGGGGHYNEQFF
NA,many,TRBV4-1,TRBJ2-1,TGCGCCAGCAGCTCTGGGGCCAGCGGCGACAATGAGCAGTTCTTC,CASSSGASGDNEQFF
NA,many,TRBV20-1,TRBJ2-3,TGCAGTGCTAGAGATGGCAGAAACACAGATACGCAGTATTTT,CSARDGRNTDTQYF
NA,many,TRBV10-3,TRBJ2-1,TGTGCCATCGCTTGGGGAGACAATGAGCAGTTCTTC,CAIAWGDNEQFF
NA,many,TRBV20-1,TRBJ2-7,TGCAGTGCTGGGAGGGGGGGGAGGACCTACGAGCAGTACTTC,CSAGRGGRTYEQYF
NA,NA,TRBV5-6,TRBJ1-2,TGTGCCAGCAGCCTAACTCCAGGGACCGGCTACACCTTC,CASSLTPGTGYTF
NA,many,TRBV28,TRBJ2-7,TGTGCCAGCAGTTTAGAGGGCAGCTCCTACGAGCAGTACTTC,CASSLEGSSYEQYF
NA,many,TRBV27,TRBJ1-4,TGTGCCAGCAGAAAAGGGGCAACTAATGAAAAACTGTTTTTT,CASRKGATNEKLFF
NA,many,TRBV27,TRBJ1-1,TGTGCCAGCAGTTTATCTCGGGGGCTCGCTGAAGCTTTCTTT,CASSLSRGLAEAFF
TRBD1,many,TRBV24-1,TRBJ2-7,TGTGCCACCAACTCGGGACAGTCCTACGAGCAGTACTTC,CATNSGQSYEQYF
NA,NA,TRBV7-8,TRBJ2-7,TGTGCCAGCAGCCCCCAGAGCTCAGCCTACGAGCATTACTTC,CASSPQSSAYEHYF
TRBD1,NA,TRBV29-1,TRBJ1-5,TGCAGCGTGGGCCTGACAGGGGGGAGCAATCAGCCCCAGCATTTT,CSVGLTGGSNQPQHF